Following are 5 T cell receptor beta chains from one sample sequenced in a study of early T cells in non-severe SARS-CoV-2 infection. TCRdb reprocessed the 5' RACE reads with MiXCR, giving one entry per CDR3 protein. The sample includes about 52,000 distinct CDR3 sequences, about 10% of them seen just once. The specimen sequenced was whole blood. The origin of the receptors is an adult who was a healthcare worker with PCR-confirmed SARS-CoV-2 infection or an uninfected control (not recorded which).

This clonotype was counted at least ten times. The chain combines TRBV5-1 with TRBJ1-3, with D perhaps matching TRBD1 (5 bases). Germline V gene sequence: CDR1 SGHRS, CDR2 YFSETQ. This CDR3 is 14 amino acids long. V was clipped by 4 bases and J by 4 bases, with 12 bases between them. CDR3 DNA sequence: TGCGCCAGCAGCCAGACAGCTGTCGGAAACACCATATATTTT. Translating gives CASSQTAVGNTIYF.

This clonotype was counted at least ten times. The V call is TRBV11-2, the J call TRBJ2-3; TRBD1 agrees at 7 bases. V lost 5 bases to trimming and J lost 0 bases; unmatched junction nucleotides: 5. The germline V gene has CDR1 SGHAT and CDR2 FQNNGV. This CDR3 contains 15 residues. For the CDR3, the DNA is TGTGCCAGCAGCCCCAGGGACAGAAGCACAGATACGCAGTATTTT. Translated: CASSPRDRSTDTQYF.

The rearrangement joins TRBV19 to TRBJ2-5; D call uncertain. CDR1 and CDR2 from the germline V gene are LNHDA and SQIVND (reference sequence). CDR3 length: 12 amino acids. V dropped 9 bases and J dropped 3 bases, with 11 bases sitting between them. CDR3 bases: TGTGCCAGAAGAGAGGACGAAGAGACCCAGTACTTC. This translates into CARREDEETQYF.

This clonotype was picked up many times. The chain carries TRBV12-3 or TRBV12-4 and TRBJ2-4, with 7 bases lining up with TRBD1. The CDR3 sequence is 17 residues long. V lost 6 bases to trimming and J lost 0 bases; unmatched junction nucleotides: 11. In DNA, the CDR3 is TGTGCCAGCAGCCCCCGGCAGGGGGTGGGAGCCAAAAACATTCAGTACTTC. Translated: CASSPRQGVGAKNIQYF.

This clonotype was found once. This chain joins TRBV15 and TRBJ1-1; no definite D call. The CDR3 runs to 13 residues. Trimming removed 5 bases at V and 1 base at J, with 8 bases between. Germline V gene sequence: CDR1 LNHNV, CDR2 YYDKDF (reference sequence). The CDR3 DNA follows: TGTGCCACCAGCGTCCAGGAGAACACTGAAGCTTTCTTT. Amino acids: CATSVQENTEAFF.